A selection of T cell receptor beta chains follows, all from one sample in a study of blood T cells in healthy people across ages. MiXCR, run by TCRdb on the 5' RACE reads, gives a single entry per CDR3 protein. The sample shows more than 1,400,000 distinct CDR3 sequences, around 42% of them seen only once. Sequencing was carried out using blood. The receptor source for this set is a woman aged 18-29 years in good health. The CDR3 runs from the conserved cysteine through the conserved F or W. Each record gives: CDR3 protein, CDR3 DNA, clone size, J gene, D gene, V gene. D genes are given only for firm matches. The size of a clone is reported for some rows only, either as once, few or many, or as a class for expanded clones.

cdr3_aa: CASSTRDSGTNNEQFF
cdr3_nt: TGTGCCAGCAGTACCCGGGATAGCGGGACGAACAATGAGCAGTTCTTC
clone_size: .
j_call: TRBJ2-1
d_call: TRBD2
v_call: TRBV6-6

cdr3_aa: CSARGLLGYNEQFF
cdr3_nt: TGCAGTGCTAGGGGCCTTCTGGGCTACAATGAGCAGTTCTTC
clone_size: few
j_call: TRBJ2-1
d_call: .
v_call: TRBV20-1

cdr3_aa: CASSYWDSPSYGYTF
cdr3_nt: TGTGCCAGCAGTTACTGGGACAGCCCTTCCTATGGCTACACCTTC
clone_size: once
j_call: TRBJ1-2
d_call: TRBD1
v_call: TRBV6-2/TRBV6-3

cdr3_aa: CASSTGRRAVDNEQYF
cdr3_nt: TGCGCCAGCAGCACCGGGCGACGAGCGGTAGACAATGAGCAGTACTTC
clone_size: .
j_call: TRBJ2-7
d_call: .
v_call: TRBV5-1

cdr3_aa: CASTRYGSVKTQYF
cdr3_nt: TGTGCCAGCACCCGGTATGGTAGCGTGAAAACGCAGTACTTC
clone_size: once
j_call: TRBJ2-5
d_call: .
v_call: TRBV28

cdr3_aa: CASSYFGGQGNTEAFF
cdr3_nt: TGTGCCAGCAGTTACTTCGGCGGGCAGGGGAACACTGAAGCTTTCTTT
clone_size: .
j_call: TRBJ1-1
d_call: .
v_call: TRBV6-5

cdr3_aa: CSVEKQGAKANYGYTF
cdr3_nt: TGCAGCGTTGAGAAGCAGGGGGCGAAAGCTAACTATGGCTACACCTTC
clone_size: few
j_call: TRBJ1-2
d_call: TRBD1
v_call: TRBV29-1

cdr3_aa: CASSYSGQHRASGRSTDTQYF
cdr3_nt: TGTGCCAGCAGTTACTCCGGTCAGCATCGAGCTAGCGGGAGAAGCACAGATACGCAGTATTTT
clone_size: .
j_call: TRBJ2-3
d_call: TRBD2
v_call: TRBV6-2/TRBV6-3

cdr3_aa: CASSFPGQGAGEQYF
cdr3_nt: TGTGCCAGCAGTTTTCCGGGACAGGGAGCCGGAGAGCAGTACTTC
clone_size: .
j_call: TRBJ2-5
d_call: TRBD1
v_call: TRBV28

cdr3_aa: CASSRRAGEWESSYNEQFF
cdr3_nt: TGCGCCAGCAGCCGCCGAGCGGGGGAATGGGAGAGCTCCTACAATGAGCAGTTCTTC
clone_size: .
j_call: TRBJ2-1
d_call: TRBD2
v_call: TRBV5-1

cdr3_aa: CASSLEQGTQPQHF
cdr3_nt: TGTGCCAGCAGTTTAGAACAGGGAACACAGCCCCAGCATTTT
clone_size: few
j_call: TRBJ1-5
d_call: .
v_call: TRBV12-3/TRBV12-4

cdr3_aa: CASSPQSNQPQHF
cdr3_nt: TGTGCCAGCAGTCCCCAGTCTAATCAGCCCCAGCATTTT
clone_size: .
j_call: TRBJ1-5
d_call: .
v_call: TRBV2

cdr3_aa: CASNSSPYEQYF
cdr3_nt: TGTGCCAGCAATTCTTCCCCCTACGAGCAGTACTTC
clone_size: .
j_call: TRBJ2-7
d_call: .
v_call: TRBV27